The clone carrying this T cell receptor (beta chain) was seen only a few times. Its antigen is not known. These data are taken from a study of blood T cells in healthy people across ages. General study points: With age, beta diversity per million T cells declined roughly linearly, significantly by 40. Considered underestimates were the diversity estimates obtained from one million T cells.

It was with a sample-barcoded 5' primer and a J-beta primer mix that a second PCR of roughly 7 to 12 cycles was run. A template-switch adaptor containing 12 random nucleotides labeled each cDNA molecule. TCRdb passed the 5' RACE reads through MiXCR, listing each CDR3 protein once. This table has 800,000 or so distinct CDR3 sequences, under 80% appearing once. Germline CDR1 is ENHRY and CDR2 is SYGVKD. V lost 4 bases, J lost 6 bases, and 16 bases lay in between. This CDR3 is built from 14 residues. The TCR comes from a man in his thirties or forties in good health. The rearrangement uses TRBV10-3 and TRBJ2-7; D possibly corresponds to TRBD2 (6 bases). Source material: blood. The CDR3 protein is CAISVGGRPSEQYF. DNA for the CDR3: TGTGCCATCAGTGTGGGGGGTCGCCCCAGCGAGCAGTACTTC.